This T cell receptor (beta chain) was observed in a study of blood T cell repertoires in COVID-19. Overall study context: T cells, B-cell-depleted T cells, or PBMCs supplied cDNA or gDNA.

The CDR3 is 12 residues long. Germline assignment: CDR1 SGHDT and CDR2 YYEEEE. Trimming removed 3 bases at V and 5 bases at J, with 6 bases between. Assay: immunoSEQ multiplex PCR; the TCRdb copy retains only in-frame clones and omits some. The sample lists more than 400,000 clones, about nine tenths occurring once. The receptor's source is a woman younger than 30 who had recovered from COVID-19. The sample taken for sequencing was PBMCs or T cells enriched from blood (not recorded which). This chain uses TRBV5-6 with TRBJ2-1; D call uncertain. The CDR3 DNA reads TGTGCCAGCAGCTATGAGAACAATGAGCAGTTCTTC. The encoded protein is CASSYENNEQFF.